This T cell receptor (beta chain) comes out of a study of cytotoxic CD8 clonotypes in ibrutinib-treated CLL. This table comes from immunoSEQ multiplex PCR, and its TCRdb copy is limited to in-frame clones, with some not included. The profile covers over 100,000 clones, with roughly 85% appearing a single time and over 2% taken by the ten largest. About this clone: As yet, its antigen is unknown.

CDR1 is DFQATT, CDR2 SNEGSKA, per germline (reference sequence). Trimming removed 3 bases from V and 6 bases from J, with 4 bases in between. The CDR3 runs 10 residues. Points from the study as a whole: Sampling schedules were unmatched across sustained-remission and progressing patients.

The chain combines TRBV20-1 with TRBJ2-3; D is undetermined. The TCR was taken from a human donor with chronic lymphocytic leukemia. The input for sequencing was PBMCs, taken after 24 months of ibrutinib treatment. CDR3 in DNA: TGCAGTGCTAGTGCGGATACGCAGTATTTT. Protein: CSASADTQYF.